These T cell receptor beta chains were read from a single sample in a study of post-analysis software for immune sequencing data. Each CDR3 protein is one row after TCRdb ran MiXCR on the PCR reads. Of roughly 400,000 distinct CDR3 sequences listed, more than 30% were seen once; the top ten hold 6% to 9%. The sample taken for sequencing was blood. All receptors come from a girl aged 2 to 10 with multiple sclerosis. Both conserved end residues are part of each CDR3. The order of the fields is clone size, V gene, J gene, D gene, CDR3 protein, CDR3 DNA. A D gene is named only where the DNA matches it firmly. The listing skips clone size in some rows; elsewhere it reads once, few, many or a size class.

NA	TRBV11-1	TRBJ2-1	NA	CASSLAGGGSGEQFF	TGTGCCAGCAGCTTAGCGGGAGGTGGGTCAGGTGAGCAGTTCTTC
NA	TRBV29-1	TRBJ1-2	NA	CSVDSASYGYTF	TGCAGCGTCGATTCGGCATCTTATGGCTACACCTTC
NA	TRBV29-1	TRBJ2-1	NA	CSALGGSYNEQFF	TGCAGCGCTCTAGGTGGCTCCTACAATGAGCAGTTCTTC
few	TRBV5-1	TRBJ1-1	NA	CASKGLTVNTEAFF	TGCGCCAGCAAGGGCTTGACAGTGAACACTGAAGCTTTCTTT
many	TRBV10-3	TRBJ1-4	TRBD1	CAISESTGTGIEKLFF	TGTGCCATCAGTGAGTCGACAGGGACAGGGATCGAAAAACTGTTTTTT
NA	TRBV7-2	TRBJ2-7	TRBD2	CASSVGLAGSSYEQYF	TGTGCCAGCAGCGTAGGACTAGCGGGGAGCTCCTACGAGCAGTACTTC
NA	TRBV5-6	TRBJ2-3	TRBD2	CASSLRLAVSTDTQYF	TGTGCCAGCAGCCTTCGACTAGCGGTTAGCACAGATACGCAGTATTTT
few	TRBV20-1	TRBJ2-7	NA	CSANSQGKSYEQYF	TGCAGTGCTAACAGTCAGGGGAAGTCCTACGAGCAGTACTTC
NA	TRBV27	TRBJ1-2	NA	CASGVFGGYTF	TGTGCCAGCGGAGTATTTGGCGGCTACACCTTC
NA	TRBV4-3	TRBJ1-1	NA	CASSQDSLPPSLEAFF	TGCGCCAGCAGCCAAGATAGTCTACCTCCCTCGCTCGAAGCTTTCTTT
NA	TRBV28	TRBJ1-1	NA	CASSLWETGPRNTEAFF	TGTGCCAGCAGTTTATGGGAGACAGGACCTAGGAACACTGAAGCTTTCTTT
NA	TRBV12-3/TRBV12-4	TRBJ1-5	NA	CASSLEFGAQPQHF	TGTGCCAGCAGTTTAGAATTTGGGGCTCAGCCCCAGCATTTT
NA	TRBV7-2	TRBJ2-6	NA	CASSLGVDLSGANVLTF	TGTGCCAGCAGCCTAGGTGTAGACCTCTCTGGGGCCAACGTCCTGACTTTC
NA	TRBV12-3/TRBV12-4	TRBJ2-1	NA	CASSLDRDGKTQFF	TGTGCCAGCAGTTTAGACAGGGATGGAAAGACCCAGTTCTTC
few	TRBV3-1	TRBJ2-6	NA	CASSQDVGSGANVLTF	TGTGCCAGCAGCCAAGATGTCGGCTCTGGGGCCAACGTCCTGACTTTC
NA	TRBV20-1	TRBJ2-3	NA	CSARDGLSTDTQYF	TGCAGTGCTAGAGATGGGTTATCCACAGATACGCAGTATTTT
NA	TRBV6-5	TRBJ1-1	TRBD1	CASSSAGGKGRNTEAFF	TGCGCCAGCAGTTCTGCAGGGGGAAAGGGGCGAAACACTGAAGCTTTCTTT
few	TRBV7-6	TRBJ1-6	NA	CASSLDIVGGSYNSPLHF	TGTGCCAGCAGCTTAGATATTGTCGGGGGCTCCTATAATTCACCCCTCCACTTT
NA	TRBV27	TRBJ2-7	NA	CASSTRGGEPYEQYF	TGTGCCAGCAGCACCCGAGGGGGGGAGCCCTACGAGCAGTACTTC
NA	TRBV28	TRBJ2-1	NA	CASSQPGDRNEQFF	TGTGCCAGTAGCCAACCCGGGGATAGGAATGAGCAGTTCTTC
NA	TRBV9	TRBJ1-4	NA	CASNVAGRKEEKLFF	TGTGCCAGCAACGTAGCGGGACGGAAGGAAGAAAAACTGTTTTTT
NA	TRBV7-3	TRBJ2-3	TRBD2	CASSFGTSGTDTQYF	TGTGCCAGCAGCTTCGGGACTAGCGGCACAGATACGCAGTATTTT
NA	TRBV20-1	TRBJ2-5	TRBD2	CSARDSGGRETQYF	TGCAGTGCTAGAGATTCGGGGGGGAGAGAGACCCAGTACTTC
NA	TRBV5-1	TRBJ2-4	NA	CASSPSRGFGNIQYF	TGCGCCAGCAGCCCCTCCCGGGGCTTCGGAAACATTCAGTACTTC
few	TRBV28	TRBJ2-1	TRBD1	CASRRDRGRNEQFF	TGTGCCAGCAGGAGGGACAGGGGGCGGAATGAGCAGTTCTTC
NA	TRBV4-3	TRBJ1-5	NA	CASSQDVRGFQPQHF	TGCGCCAGCAGCCAAGATGTCAGGGGCTTCCAGCCCCAGCATTTT
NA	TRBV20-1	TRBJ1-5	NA	CSGVLGPGQPQHF	TGCAGTGGAGTTCTGGGACCGGGTCAGCCCCAGCATTTT
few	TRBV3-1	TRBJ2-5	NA	CASSQAGAVETQYF	TGTGCCAGCAGCCAAGCGGGGGCCGTGGAGACCCAGTACTTC
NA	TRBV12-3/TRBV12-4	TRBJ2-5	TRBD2	CASSLTAVAGPQETQYF	TGTGCCAGCAGTTTAACCGCCGTAGCGGGGCCCCAAGAGACCCAGTACTTC
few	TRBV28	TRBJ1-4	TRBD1	CASSLLFPGQGEKLFF	TGTGCCAGCAGTCTCTTATTTCCGGGACAGGGAGAAAAACTGTTTTTT
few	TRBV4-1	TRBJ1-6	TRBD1	CASSHPGQGGLSPLHF	TGCGCCAGCAGCCATCCGGGACAGGGGGGACTTTCACCCCTCCACTTT
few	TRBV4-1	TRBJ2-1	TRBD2	CASSQERTSLYNEQFF	TGCGCCAGCAGCCAAGAGAGGACTAGTCTGTACAATGAGCAGTTCTTC
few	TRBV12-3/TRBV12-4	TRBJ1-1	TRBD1	CASSLTGEDTEAFF	TGTGCCAGCAGTCTGACAGGGGAGGACACTGAAGCTTTCTTT
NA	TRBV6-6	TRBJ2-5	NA	CASSSWSWGETQYF	TGTGCCAGCAGTTCGTGGTCTTGGGGCGAGACCCAGTACTTC
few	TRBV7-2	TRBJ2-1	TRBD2	CASSPPGLAGGIDEQFF	TGTGCCAGCAGCCCCCCGGGACTAGCGGGAGGGATAGATGAGCAGTTCTTC
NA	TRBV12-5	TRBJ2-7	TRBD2	CASGPAYTSGSYEQYF	TGTGCTAGTGGCCCTGCGTACACTAGCGGGAGTTACGAGCAGTACTTC
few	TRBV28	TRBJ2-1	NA	CASSFPQGRGNEQFF	TGTGCCAGCAGTTTCCCACAGGGACGGGGCAATGAGCAGTTCTTC
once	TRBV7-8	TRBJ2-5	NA	CASSFRLAQETQYF	TGTGCCAGCAGCTTCCGACTTGCTCAAGAGACCCAGTACTTC
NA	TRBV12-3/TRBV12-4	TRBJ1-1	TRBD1	CASSSGQGAFEAFF	TGTGCCAGCAGCTCGGGACAGGGGGCTTTTGAAGCTTTCTTT
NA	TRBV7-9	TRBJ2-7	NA	CASSATVFWNEQYF	TGTGCCAGCAGCGCCACAGTATTTTGGAACGAGCAGTACTTC
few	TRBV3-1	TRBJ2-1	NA	CASSRRVSLYNEQFF	TGTGCCAGCAGCCGAAGGGTGTCTCTCTACAATGAGCAGTTCTTC
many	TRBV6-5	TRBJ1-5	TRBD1	CASSSRTGPNQPQHF	TGTGCCAGCAGTTCCCGGACAGGGCCTAATCAGCCCCAGCATTTT
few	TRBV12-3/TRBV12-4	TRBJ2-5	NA	CATKGGFQETQYF	TGTGCCACCAAGGGGGGTTTTCAAGAGACCCAGTACTTC
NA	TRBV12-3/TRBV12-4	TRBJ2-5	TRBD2	CASSFNSGARQETQCF	TGTGCCAGCAGTTTTAACAGCGGGGCTAGACAAGAGACCCAGTGCTTC
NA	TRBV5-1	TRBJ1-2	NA	CASSLAGAILSYTF	TGCGCCAGCAGCTTGGCAGGTGCCATTCTTTCTTACACCTTC
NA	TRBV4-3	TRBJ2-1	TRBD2	CASSQDRDYPWNEQFF	TGCGCCAGCAGCCAAGACCGGGACTATCCTTGGAATGAGCAGTTCTTC